This T cell receptor beta chain appears in the sequencing data of a study of blood T cell repertoires in COVID-19. Sequenced by immunoSEQ multiplex PCR; TCRdb stores in-frame clones only, minus some. The table lists about 420,000 clones, 70% to 90% of them singletons. V lost 3 bases to trimming and J lost 4 bases; unmatched junction nucleotides: 5. CDR3 length: 15 amino acids. CDR1 is KGHDR and CDR2 is SFDVKD in the germline V gene. This chain uses TRBV24-1 with TRBJ2-5; TRBD2 agrees at 9 bases. The sample comprised peripheral blood. This TCR was recovered from a young man with COVID-19, enrolled during active disease. The CDR3 sequence: CATSDVGLAGETQYF. The CDR3 DNA reads as TGTGCCACCAGTGATGTGGGACTAGCAGGAGAGACCCAGTACTTC.